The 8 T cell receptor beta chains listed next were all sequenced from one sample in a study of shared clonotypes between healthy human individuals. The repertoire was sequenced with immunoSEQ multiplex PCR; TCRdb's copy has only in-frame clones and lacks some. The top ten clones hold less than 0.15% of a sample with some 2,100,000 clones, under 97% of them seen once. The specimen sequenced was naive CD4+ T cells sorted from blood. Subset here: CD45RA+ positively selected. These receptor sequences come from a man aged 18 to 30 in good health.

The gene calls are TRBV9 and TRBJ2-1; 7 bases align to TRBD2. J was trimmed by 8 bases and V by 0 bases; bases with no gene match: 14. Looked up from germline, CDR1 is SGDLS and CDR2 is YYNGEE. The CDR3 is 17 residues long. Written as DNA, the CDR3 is TGTGCCAGCAGCGTAGGGGTTGAGGCGGGAGCTGTGGATGAGCAGTTCTTC. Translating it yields CASSVGVEAGAVDEQFF.

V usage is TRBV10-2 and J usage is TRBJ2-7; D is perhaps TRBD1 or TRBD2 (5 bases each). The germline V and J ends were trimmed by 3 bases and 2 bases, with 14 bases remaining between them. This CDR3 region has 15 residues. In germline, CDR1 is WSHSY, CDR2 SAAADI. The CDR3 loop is CASSEVVGVPYEQYF. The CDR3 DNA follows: TGCGCCAGCAGTGAAGTGGTGGGGGTTCCCTACGAGCAGTACTTC.

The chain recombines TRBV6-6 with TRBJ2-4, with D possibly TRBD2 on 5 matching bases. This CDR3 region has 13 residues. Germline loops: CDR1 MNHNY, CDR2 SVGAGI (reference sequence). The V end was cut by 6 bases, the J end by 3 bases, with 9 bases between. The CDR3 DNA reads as TGTGCCAGCAGCGAACGGGACAAAAACATTCAGTACTTC. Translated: CASSERDKNIQYF.

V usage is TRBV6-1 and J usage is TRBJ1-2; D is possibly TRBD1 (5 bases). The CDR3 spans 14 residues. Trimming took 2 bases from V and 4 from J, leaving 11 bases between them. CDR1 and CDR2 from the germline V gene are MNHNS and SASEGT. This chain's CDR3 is CASSEQGPIYGYTF. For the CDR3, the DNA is TGTGCCAGCAGTGAACAGGGACCGATCTATGGCTACACCTTC.

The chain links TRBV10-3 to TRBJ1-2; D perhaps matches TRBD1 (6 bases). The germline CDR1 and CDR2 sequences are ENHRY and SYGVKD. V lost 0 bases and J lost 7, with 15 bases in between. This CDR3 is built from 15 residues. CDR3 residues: CAISESGGPQGGYTF. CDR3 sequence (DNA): TGTGCCATCAGTGAGTCGGGGGGGCCCCAAGGTGGCTACACCTTC.

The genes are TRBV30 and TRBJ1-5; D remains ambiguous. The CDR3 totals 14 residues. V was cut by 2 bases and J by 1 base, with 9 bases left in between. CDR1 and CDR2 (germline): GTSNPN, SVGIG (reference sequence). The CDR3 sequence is CAWSRQSSNQPQHF. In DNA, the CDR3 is TGTGCCTGGAGTCGGCAGTCAAGCAATCAGCCCCAGCATTTT.

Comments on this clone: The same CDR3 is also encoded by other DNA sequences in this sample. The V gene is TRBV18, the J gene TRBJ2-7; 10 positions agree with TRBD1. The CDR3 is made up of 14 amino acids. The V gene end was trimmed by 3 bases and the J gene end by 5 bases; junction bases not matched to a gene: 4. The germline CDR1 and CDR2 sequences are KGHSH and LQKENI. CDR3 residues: CASSPGQGRNEQYF. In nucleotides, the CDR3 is TGTGCCAGCTCACCGGGACAGGGGAGGAACGAGCAGTACTTC.

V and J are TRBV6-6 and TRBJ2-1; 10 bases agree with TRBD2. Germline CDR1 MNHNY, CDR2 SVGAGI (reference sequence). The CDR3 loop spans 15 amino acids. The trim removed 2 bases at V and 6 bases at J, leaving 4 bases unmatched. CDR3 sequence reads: CASSYVQREGNEQFF. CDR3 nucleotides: TGTGCCAGCAGTTACGTGCAGCGGGAGGGCAATGAGCAGTTCTTC.